The 6 T cell receptor beta chains below were found in one sample sequenced in a study of CD8+CD57+ T cells in acquired aplastic anemia. Genomic DNA was employed as the template in profiling TCR beta VDJ and CDR3. TCRdb analysed the reads with MiXCR anew, one entry per CDR3 protein. The sample records more than 70,000 distinct CDR3 sequences, less than 85% being singletons. By flow cytometry, patients selected for sequencing had shown an expansion of CD8+CD57+ cells. Sequencing was carried out using sorted CD4+, CD8+, or CD8+CD57+ T cells (not recorded which) from PBMCs. The receptors were sampled from a human donor with aplastic anemia.

The chain combines TRBV2 with TRBJ2-5, with D uncertain. From germline, CDR1 is SNHLY and CDR2 FYNNEI. Between the trimmed V and J ends, which lost 8 bases and 1 base, there was a span of 20 bases. This CDR3 region has 16 residues. Here the CDR3 DNA reads TGTGCCAGCGGCCCCCCCCTACTGAGCCTCCAAGAGACCCAGTACTTC. This translates into CASGPPLLSLQETQYF.

The chain uses TRBV7-8 and TRBJ2-7; the match to TRBD1 covers 7 bases. CDR1 SGHVS and CDR2 FQNEAQ come from the germline V gene. The length of the CDR3 is 12 residues. V lost 4 bases, J lost 7 bases, and 4 bases stayed unmatched. The CDR3 DNA sequence: TGTGCCAGCAGCTACCTACAGGGGGAGCAGTACTTC. This translates into CASSYLQGEQYF.

This chain links TRBV25-1 with TRBJ1-1, with D maybe TRBD1 (6 bases). The length of the CDR3 is 12 residues. V lost 10 bases, J lost 1 base, and 10 bases lay in between. Germline CDR1 is MGHDK and CDR2 is SYGVNS. DNA of the CDR3: TGTGCCACCGTACAGGGGAACACTGAAGCTTTCTTT. Residues: CATVQGNTEAFF.

This clonotype was seen just once. The rearrangement links TRBV11-1 to TRBJ2-5; D tentatively fits TRBD1 or TRBD2 (6 bases each). Trimming cost V 4 bases and J 0 bases, with 24 bases left between them. The CDR3 loop spans 19 amino acids. Germline CDR1 and CDR2: SGHAT and FQDESV (reference sequence). For the CDR3, the DNA is TGTGCCAGCAGCTCGACGGCGGGGCTCGGGGGCCGTGACCAAGAGACCCAGTACTTC. This translates into CASSSTAGLGGRDQETQYF.

V is TRBV9 and J is TRBJ2-7; D is tentatively TRBD1 or TRBD2 (6 bases each). Per the germline V gene, CDR1 is SGDLS and CDR2 is YYNGEE. V gave up 3 bases and J gave up 2 bases, with 12 bases separating them. The CDR3 extends over 14 amino acids. This CDR3 is CASSAHGGPYEQYF. The CDR3 DNA reads TGTGCCAGCAGCGCCCACGGGGGCCCCTACGAGCAGTACTTC.

The rearrangement joins TRBV9 to TRBJ2-3, with unresolved D. There are 15 residues in the CDR3. The V gene's germline CDR1 is SGDLS and CDR2 YYNGEE. Trimming pared 4 bases from V and 2 bases from J, leaving 14 bases between. CDR3: CASSKGNYDTDTQYF. The CDR3 bases are TGTGCCAGCAGCAAGGGCAACTACGACACAGATACGCAGTATTTT.